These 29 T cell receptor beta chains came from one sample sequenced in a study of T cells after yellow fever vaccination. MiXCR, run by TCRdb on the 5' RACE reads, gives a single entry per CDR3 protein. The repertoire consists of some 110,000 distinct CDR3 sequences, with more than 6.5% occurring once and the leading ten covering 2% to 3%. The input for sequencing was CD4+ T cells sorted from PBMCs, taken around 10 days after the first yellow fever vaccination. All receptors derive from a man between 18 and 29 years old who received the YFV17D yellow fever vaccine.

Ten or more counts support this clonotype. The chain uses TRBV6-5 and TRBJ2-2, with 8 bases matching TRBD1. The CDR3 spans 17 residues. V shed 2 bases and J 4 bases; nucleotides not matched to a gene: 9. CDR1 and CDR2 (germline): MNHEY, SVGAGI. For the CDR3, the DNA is TGTGCCAGCAGTTACCCTACGACAGGGGTCTCCACCGGGGAGCTGTTTTTT. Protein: CASSYPTTGVSTGELFF.

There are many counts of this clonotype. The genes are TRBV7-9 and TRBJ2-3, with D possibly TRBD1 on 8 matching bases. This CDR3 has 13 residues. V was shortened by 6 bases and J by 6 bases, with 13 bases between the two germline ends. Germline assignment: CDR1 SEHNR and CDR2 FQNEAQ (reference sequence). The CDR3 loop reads CASRLQGGDTQYF. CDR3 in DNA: TGTGCCAGCAGACTACAGGGGGGGGATACGCAGTATTTT.

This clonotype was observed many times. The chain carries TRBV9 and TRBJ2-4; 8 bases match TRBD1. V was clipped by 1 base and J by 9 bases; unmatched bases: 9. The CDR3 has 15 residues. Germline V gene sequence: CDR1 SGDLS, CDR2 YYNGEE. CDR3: CASSVLGQGASIQYF. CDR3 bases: TGTGCCAGCAGCGTATTGGGGCAGGGGGCCTCCATTCAGTACTTC.

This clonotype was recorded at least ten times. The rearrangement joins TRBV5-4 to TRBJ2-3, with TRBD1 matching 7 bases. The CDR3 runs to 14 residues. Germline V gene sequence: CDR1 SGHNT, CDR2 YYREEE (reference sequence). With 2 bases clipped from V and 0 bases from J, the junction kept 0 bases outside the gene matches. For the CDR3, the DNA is TGTGCCAGCAGCTTACAGGGGAGCACAGATACGCAGTATTTT. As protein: CASSLQGSTDTQYF.

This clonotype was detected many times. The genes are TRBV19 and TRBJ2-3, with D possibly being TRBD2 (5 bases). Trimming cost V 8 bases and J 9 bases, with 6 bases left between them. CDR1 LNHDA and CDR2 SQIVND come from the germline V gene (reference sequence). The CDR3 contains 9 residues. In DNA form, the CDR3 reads TGTGCCAGTTCGGGGACGCAGTATTTT. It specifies CASSGTQYF.

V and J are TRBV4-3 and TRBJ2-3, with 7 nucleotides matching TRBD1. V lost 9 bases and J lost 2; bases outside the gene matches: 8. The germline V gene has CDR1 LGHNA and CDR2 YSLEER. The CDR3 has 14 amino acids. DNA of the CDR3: TGCGCCAGTGGTCCAGGGGGAGACACAGATACGCAGTATTTT. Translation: CASGPGGDTDTQYF.

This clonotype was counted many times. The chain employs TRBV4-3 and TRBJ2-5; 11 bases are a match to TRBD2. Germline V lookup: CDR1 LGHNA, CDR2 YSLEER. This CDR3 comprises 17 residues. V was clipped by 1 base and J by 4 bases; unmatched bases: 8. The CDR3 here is CASSQGGGLAGGETQYF. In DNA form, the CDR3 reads TGCGCCAGCAGCCAAGGAGGGGGCCTAGCGGGGGGAGAGACCCAGTACTTC.

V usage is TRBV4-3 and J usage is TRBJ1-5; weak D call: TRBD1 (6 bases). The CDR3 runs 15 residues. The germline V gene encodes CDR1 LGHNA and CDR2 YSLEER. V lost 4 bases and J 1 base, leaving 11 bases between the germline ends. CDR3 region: CASSPGHLSNQPQHF. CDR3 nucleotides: TGCGCCAGCAGCCCGGGACACCTGAGCAATCAGCCCCAGCATTTT.

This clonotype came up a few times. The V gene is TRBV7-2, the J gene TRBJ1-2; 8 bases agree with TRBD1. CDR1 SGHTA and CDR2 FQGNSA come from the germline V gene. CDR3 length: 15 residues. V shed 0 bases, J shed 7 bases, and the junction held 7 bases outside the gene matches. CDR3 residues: CASSLAWTGNGGYTF. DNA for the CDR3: TGTGCCAGCAGCTTAGCCTGGACAGGGAATGGTGGCTACACCTTC.

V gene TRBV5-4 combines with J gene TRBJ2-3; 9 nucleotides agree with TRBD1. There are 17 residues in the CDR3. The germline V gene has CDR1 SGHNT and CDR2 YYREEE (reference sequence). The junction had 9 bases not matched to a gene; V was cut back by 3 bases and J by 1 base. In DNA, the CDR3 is TGTGCCAGCAGCTCCGCCGGGACAGGGCGTGGCACAGATACGCAGTATTTT. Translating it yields CASSSAGTGRGTDTQYF.

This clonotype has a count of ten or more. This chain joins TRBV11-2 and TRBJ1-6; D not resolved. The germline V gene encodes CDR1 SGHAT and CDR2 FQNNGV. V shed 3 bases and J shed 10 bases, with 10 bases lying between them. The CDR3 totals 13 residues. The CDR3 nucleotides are TGTGCCAGCAGCTTTCAAGGGTCCTCACCCCTCCACTTT. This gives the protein CASSFQGSSPLHF.

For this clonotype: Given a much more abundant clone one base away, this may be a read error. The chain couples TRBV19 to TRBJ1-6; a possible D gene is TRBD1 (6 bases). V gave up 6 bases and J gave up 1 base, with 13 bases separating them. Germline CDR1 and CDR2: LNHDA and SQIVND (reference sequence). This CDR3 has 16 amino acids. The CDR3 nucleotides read TGTGCCAGTAGCACTAAACAGGGTTCCTATAATTCACCCCTCCACTTT. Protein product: CASSTKQGSYNSPLHF.

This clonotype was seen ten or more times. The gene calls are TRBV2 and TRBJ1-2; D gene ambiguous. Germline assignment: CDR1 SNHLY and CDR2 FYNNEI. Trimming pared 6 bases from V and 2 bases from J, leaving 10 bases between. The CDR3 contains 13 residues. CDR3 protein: CASRANENYGYTF. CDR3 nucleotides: TGTGCCAGCAGGGCTAACGAGAACTATGGCTACACCTTC.

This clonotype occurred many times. CDR3: CASSRPGTGSYEQYF. The CDR3 coding sequence is TGTGCCAGCAGTCGCCCCGGGACAGGGTCCTACGAGCAGTACTTC. The chain links TRBV27 to TRBJ2-7, with 9 bases aligning to TRBD1. Germline values: CDR1 MNHEY, CDR2 SMNVEV (reference sequence). The length of the CDR3 is 15 residues. V dropped 5 bases and J dropped 1; count of bases not matched to a gene: 6.

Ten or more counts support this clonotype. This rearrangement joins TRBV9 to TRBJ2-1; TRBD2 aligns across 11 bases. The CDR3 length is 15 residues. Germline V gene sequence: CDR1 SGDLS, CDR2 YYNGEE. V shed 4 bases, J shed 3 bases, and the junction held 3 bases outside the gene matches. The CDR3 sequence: CASSPTSGGYNEQFF. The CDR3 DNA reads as TGTGCCAGCAGCCCAACTAGCGGGGGCTACAATGAGCAGTTCTTC.

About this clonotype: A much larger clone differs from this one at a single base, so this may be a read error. CDR3 DNA sequence: TGTGCCAGCAGGCCCGACAGAAGCAAGTCACCCCTCCACTTT. Its translation: CASRPDRSKSPLHF. The chain carries TRBV7-2 and TRBJ1-6, with D possibly being TRBD1 (5 bases). The germline V gene encodes CDR1 SGHTA and CDR2 FQGNSA. The CDR3 totals 14 residues. V was clipped by 6 bases and J by 10 bases, with 16 bases between them. Full variable domain (outside the CDR3, taken from reference TRBV7-2 and TRBJ1-6): GAGVSQSPSNKVTEKGKDVELRCDPISGHTALYWYRQSLGQGLEFLIYFQGNSAPDKSGLPSDRFSAERTGGSVSTLTIQRTQQEDSAVYLCASRPDRSKSPLHFGNGTRLTVT.

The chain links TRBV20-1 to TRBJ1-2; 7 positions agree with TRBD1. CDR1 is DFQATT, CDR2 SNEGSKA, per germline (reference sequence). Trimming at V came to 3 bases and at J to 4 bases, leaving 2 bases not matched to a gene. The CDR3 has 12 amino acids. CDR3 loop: CSARTGTYGYTF. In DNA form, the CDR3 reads TGCAGTGCTAGGACAGGGACCTATGGCTACACCTTC.

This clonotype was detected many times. The CDR3 DNA reads TGTGCCATCAGTGAGTCGAAGTGGGGGGGGCGCGACACCGGGGAGCTGTTTTTT. Translation: CAISESKWGGRDTGELFF. J is TRBJ2-2 and V is TRBV10-3, with a tentative D call TRBD2 (7 bases). The germline V gene has CDR1 ENHRY and CDR2 SYGVKD. Deletions cut 0 bases from V and 3 bases from J, with 17 bases between. This CDR3 contains 18 residues.

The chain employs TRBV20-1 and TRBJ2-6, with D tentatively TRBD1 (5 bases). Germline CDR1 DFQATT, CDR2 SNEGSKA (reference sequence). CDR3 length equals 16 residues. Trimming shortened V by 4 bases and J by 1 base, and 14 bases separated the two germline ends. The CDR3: CSAKAGYFSGANVLTF. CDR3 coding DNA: TGCAGTGCTAAGGCAGGGTACTTTTCTGGGGCCAACGTCCTGACTTTC.

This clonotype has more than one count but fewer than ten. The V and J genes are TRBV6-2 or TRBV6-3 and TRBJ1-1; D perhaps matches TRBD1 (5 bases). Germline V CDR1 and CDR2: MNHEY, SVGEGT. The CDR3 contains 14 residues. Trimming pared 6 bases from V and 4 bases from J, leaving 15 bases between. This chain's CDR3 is CASSPQGLSTEAFF. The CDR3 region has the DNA TGTGCCAGCAGCCCCCAGGGATTGAGCACTGAAGCTTTCTTT.

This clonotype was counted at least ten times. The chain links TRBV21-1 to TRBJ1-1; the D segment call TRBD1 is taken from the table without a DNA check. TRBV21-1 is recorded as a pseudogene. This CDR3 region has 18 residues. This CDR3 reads CASSKLLEPGPTNTEAFF. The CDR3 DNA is TGTGCCAGCAGCAAACTGCTGGAACCGGGACCGACGAACACTGAAGCTTTCTTT.

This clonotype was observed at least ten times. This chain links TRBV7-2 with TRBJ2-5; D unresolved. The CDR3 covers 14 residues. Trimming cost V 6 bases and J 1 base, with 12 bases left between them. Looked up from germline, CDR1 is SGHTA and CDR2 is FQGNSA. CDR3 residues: CASSQMKGQETQYF. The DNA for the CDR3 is TGTGCCAGCAGTCAAATGAAGGGCCAAGAGACCCAGTACTTC.

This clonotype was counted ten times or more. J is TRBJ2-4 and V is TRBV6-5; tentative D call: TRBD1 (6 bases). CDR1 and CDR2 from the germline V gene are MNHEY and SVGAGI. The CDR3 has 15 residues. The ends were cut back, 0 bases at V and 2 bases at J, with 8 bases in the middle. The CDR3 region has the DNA TGTGCCAGCAGTTACTCGACAGGTTCCAAAAACATTCAGTACTTC. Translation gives CASSYSTGSKNIQYF.

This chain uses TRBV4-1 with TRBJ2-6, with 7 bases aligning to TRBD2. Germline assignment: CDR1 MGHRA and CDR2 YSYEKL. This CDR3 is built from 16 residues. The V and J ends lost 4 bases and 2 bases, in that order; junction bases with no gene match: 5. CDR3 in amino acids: CASSRGGFAGANVLTF. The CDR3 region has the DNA TGCGCCAGCAGCCGGGGGGGGTTCGCTGGGGCCAACGTCCTGACTTTC.

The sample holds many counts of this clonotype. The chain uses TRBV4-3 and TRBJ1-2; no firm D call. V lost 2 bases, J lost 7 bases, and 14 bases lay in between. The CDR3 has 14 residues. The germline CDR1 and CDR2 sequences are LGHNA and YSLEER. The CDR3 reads CASSQPGAGSGYTF. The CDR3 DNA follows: TGCGCCAGCAGCCAACCCGGTGCGGGATCTGGCTACACCTTC.

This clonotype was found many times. This CDR3 is CASSPQGRRTEAFF. In DNA form, the CDR3 reads TGTGCCAGCAGCCCTCAGGGGCGGCGCACTGAAGCTTTCTTT. The chain combines TRBV7-2 with TRBJ1-1; D might be TRBD1 (6 bases). The length of the CDR3 is 14 residues. Looked up from germline, CDR1 is SGHTA and CDR2 is FQGNSA. Trimming left V 5 bases short and J 4 bases short, with 14 bases between.

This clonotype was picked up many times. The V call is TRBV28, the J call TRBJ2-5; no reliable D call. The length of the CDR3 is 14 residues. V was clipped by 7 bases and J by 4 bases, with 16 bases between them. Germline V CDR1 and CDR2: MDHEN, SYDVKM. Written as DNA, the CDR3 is TGTGCCAGCACCTCCCCTGGTTTGCGAGAGACCCAGTACTTC. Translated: CASTSPGLRETQYF.

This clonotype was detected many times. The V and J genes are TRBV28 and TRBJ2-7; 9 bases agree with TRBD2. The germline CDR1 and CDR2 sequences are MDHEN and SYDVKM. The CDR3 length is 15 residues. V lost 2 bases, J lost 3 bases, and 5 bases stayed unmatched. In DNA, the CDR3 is TGTGCCAGCAGTTTAGGGGCTAGCGGGGACTACGAGCAGTACGTC. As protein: CASSLGASGDYEQYV.

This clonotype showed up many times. In DNA, the CDR3 is TGTGCCAGCAGTTCATCGACCCGAGGGACCACTGAAGCTTTCTTT. It is translated as CASSSSTRGTTEAFF. This chain links TRBV12-3 or TRBV12-4 with TRBJ1-1, with D possibly being TRBD1 (5 bases). The CDR3 runs 15 residues. V lost 4 bases to trimming and J lost 4 bases, with 16 bases between them.